Each of the 9 T cell receptor beta chains below was sequenced from the same sample in a study of blood T cell repertoires in COVID-19. Profiling relied on immunoSEQ multiplex PCR, and the TCRdb table lists in-frame clones only, not all of them. The data contain a few hundred thousand clones, 80% to 90% of them singletons. What was sequenced was PBMCs or T cells enriched from blood (not recorded which). The receptors derive from a man aged 40-50 years in a cohort exposed to, infected with or recovered from COVID-19 (not recorded which).

The genes are TRBV18 and TRBJ2-7; D gene ambiguous. The CDR3 has 13 amino acids. Germline CDR1 and CDR2: KGHSH and LQKENI. Trimming left V 0 bases short and J 2 bases short, with 5 bases between. The CDR3 DNA reads as TGTGCCAGCTCACCACCGTCTACCTACGAGCAGTACTTC. This sequence encodes CASSPPSTYEQYF. The full variable domain, in which reference TRBV18 and TRBJ2-7 provide the parts outside the CDR3, is NAGVMQNPRHLVRRRGQEARLRCSPMKGHSHVYWYRQLPEEGLKFMVYLQKENIIDESGMPKERFSAEFPKEGPSILRIQQVVRGDSAAYFCASSPPSTYEQYFGPGTRLTVT.

The chain combines TRBV18 with TRBJ2-7; 7 bases line up with TRBD1. The ends lost 4 bases at V and 3 bases at J; junction bases unmatched: 12. The CDR3 spans 16 residues. Germline values: CDR1 KGHSH, CDR2 LQKENI. The CDR3 is CASSRNRGEPYYEQYF. Written as DNA, the CDR3 is TGTGCCAGCTCACGAAACAGGGGCGAACCTTACTACGAGCAGTACTTC.

V and J are TRBV5-5 and TRBJ2-1; weak D call: TRBD2 (5 bases). Per the germline V gene, CDR1 is SGHKS and CDR2 is YYEKEE (reference sequence). Trimming pared 4 bases from V and 0 bases from J, leaving 8 bases between. The CDR3 runs 14 residues. In DNA, the CDR3 is TGTGCCAGCAGCCGGCGGGTCTCCTACAATGAGCAGTTCTTC. Encoded protein: CASSRRVSYNEQFF. The variable domain in full, with the rest retrieved from reference TRBV5-5 and TRBJ2-1, is DAGVTQSPTHLIKTRGQQVTLRCSPISGHKSVSWYQQVLGQGPQFIFQYYEKEERGRGNFPDRFSARQFPNYSSELNVNALLLGDSALYLCASSRRVSYNEQFFGPGTRLTVL.

The chain couples TRBV2 to TRBJ2-7, with TRBD2 matching 10 bases. With V trimmed by 6 bases and J by 4 bases, 6 bases remained unmatched. CDR1 is SNHLY, CDR2 FYNNEI, per germline. This CDR3 is 14 amino acids long. The CDR3 DNA reads TGTGCCAGCAGGTCCGCTAGCGGGAGTTACGAGCAGTACTTC. This codes for CASRSASGSYEQYF. The full variable domain, its missing parts supplied by reference TRBV2 and TRBJ2-7, is EPEVTQTPSHQVTQMGQEVILRCVPISNHLYFYWYRQILGQKVEFLVSFYNNEISEKSEIFDDQFSVERPDGSNFTLKIRSTKLEDSAMYFCASRSASGSYEQYFGPGTRLTVT.

This clone appeared a single time. V is TRBV14 and J is TRBJ2-1; possibly TRBD1 for D (5 bases). The V end lost 8 bases, the J end lost 3 bases, and 11 bases lay between the germline ends. This CDR3 contains 13 residues. The germline V gene encodes CDR1 SGHDN and CDR2 FVKESK. The CDR3 bases are TGTGCCAGCGGGGTCGGACACTACAATGAGCAGTTCTTC. Encoded protein: CASGVGHYNEQFF.

The chain combines TRBV2 with TRBJ2-7, with 9 bases matching TRBD2. This CDR3 is 14 amino acids long. The trim removed 8 bases at V and 5 bases at J, leaving 10 bases unmatched. Germline V gene lookup returns CDR1 SNHLY and CDR2 FYNNEI. CDR3: CASCLPSGKNEQYF. In DNA form, the CDR3 reads TGTGCCAGCTGCCTCCCTAGCGGGAAAAACGAGCAGTACTTC.

The V and J genes are TRBV7-6 and TRBJ2-2; perhaps TRBD2 as D (6 bases). Germline CDR1 is SGHVS and CDR2 is FNYEAQ. CDR3 length: 16 amino acids. V was trimmed by 4 bases and J by 0 bases, leaving 12 bases between them. DNA of the CDR3: TGTGCCAGCAGCTGGGGGACTTTTTCGAACACCGGGGAGCTGTTTTTT. The encoded protein is CASSWGTFSNTGELFF.

This clone was seen only a few times. The chain uses TRBV18 and TRBJ1-1; the D is unclear. CDR3 length equals 14 residues. Trimming cost V 3 bases and J 10 bases, with 18 bases left between them. CDR1 and CDR2 (germline): KGHSH, LQKENI. The CDR3 spells CASSPASLEGGAFF. The DNA for the CDR3 is TGTGCCAGCTCACCTGCCAGCCTGGAGGGTGGAGCTTTCTTT.

CDR3 DNA: TGTGCCAGCAGCCAGGGGATGGCGGGAGTTGGGCAAGAGACCCAGTACTTC. Translation: CASSQGMAGVGQETQYF. The rearrangement joins TRBV3-1 (or the pseudogene TRBV3-2) to TRBJ2-5; 7 nucleotides agree with TRBD2. The CDR3 length is 17 residues. Germline CDR1 and CDR2: LGHDT and YNNKEL (reference sequence). The junction had 12 bases not matched to a gene; V was cut back by 3 bases and J by 2 bases.